This TCR beta chain was identified during a study of long-term antiretroviral therapy in people with HIV. All donors provided no fewer than one pre-ART and no fewer than two post-ART PBMC samples. In regard to this clone: The antigen is unknown.

Findings and caveats of the study: An increase in diversity followed ART, yet levels stayed below transplant donor controls. The study collected blood between about 2004 and 2017, possibly under older ART regimens. All time points showed a repertoire dominated by clones expanded before ART.

The V and J ends lost 2 bases and 0 bases, in that order; junction bases with no gene match: 17. Germline CDR1 and CDR2: MDHEN and SYDVKM. The CDR3 consists of 20 residues. Researchers ran immunoSEQ v3.0 at survey level. The repertoire was sequenced with immunoSEQ multiplex PCR; TCRdb's copy has only in-frame clones and lacks some. This table holds about 24,000 clones, 80% to 85% found once. The V and J genes are TRBV28 and TRBJ2-7; 9 bases line up with TRBD1. This clonotype was sampled from a man aged 30-40 years with HIV. The material sequenced was unsorted PBMCs, taken about 4.3 years after starting antiretroviral therapy. DNA of the CDR3: TGTGCCAGCAGTTTACCAACTAGGTCTTGGGGGACAGGGCCCTCCTACGAGCAGTACTTC. Protein: CASSLPTRSWGTGPSYEQYF. Using reference TRBV28 and TRBJ2-7 for the parts outside the CDR3, the full variable domain is DVKVTQSSRYLVKRTGEKVFLECVQDMDHENMFWYRQDPGLGLRLIYFSYDVKMKEKGDIPEGYSVSREKKERFSLILESASTNQTSMYLCASSLPTRSWGTGPSYEQYFGPGTRLTVT.